This T cell receptor beta chain is drawn from a study of blood T cell repertoires in COVID-19. This CDR3 is built from 14 residues. Trimming shortened V by 2 bases and J by 6 bases, and 11 bases separated the two germline ends. From germline, CDR1 is SGDLS and CDR2 YYNGEE. Original analysis: Nucleated cell number was recorded as an estimate derived from reference gene primer amplification. This table comes from immunoSEQ multiplex PCR, and its TCRdb copy is limited to in-frame clones, with some not included. V and J calls and clone size are copied from that table; D and trimming were computed from the DNA. The table records about 100,000 clones, approximately 86% of them present only once.

This TCR derives from a man of 80 years or more with active or convalescent COVID-19. The source material was peripheral blood. V and J are TRBV9 and TRBJ2-2, with a possible D match to TRBD2 (6 bases). CDR3 amino acids: CASSVGGEAGELFF. The DNA of the CDR3 is TGTGCCAGCAGCGTGGGGGGTGAAGCCGGGGAGCTGTTTTTT.